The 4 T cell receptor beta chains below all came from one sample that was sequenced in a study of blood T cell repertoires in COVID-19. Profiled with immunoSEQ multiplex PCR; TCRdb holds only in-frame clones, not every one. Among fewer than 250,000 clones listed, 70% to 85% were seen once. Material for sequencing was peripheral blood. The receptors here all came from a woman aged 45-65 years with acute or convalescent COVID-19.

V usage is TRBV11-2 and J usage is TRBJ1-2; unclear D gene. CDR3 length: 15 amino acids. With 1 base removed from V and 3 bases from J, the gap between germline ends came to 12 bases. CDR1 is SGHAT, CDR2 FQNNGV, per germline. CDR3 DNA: TGTGCCAGCAGCTTAGCCGGCGGGTCTTACTATGGCTACACCTTC. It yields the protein CASSLAGGSYYGYTF.

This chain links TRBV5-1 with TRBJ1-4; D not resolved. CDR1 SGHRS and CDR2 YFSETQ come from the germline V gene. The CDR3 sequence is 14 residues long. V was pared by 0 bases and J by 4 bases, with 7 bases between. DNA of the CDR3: TGCGCCAGCAGCTTGGACAGCTTTAATGAAAAACTGTTTTTT. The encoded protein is CASSLDSFNEKLFF.

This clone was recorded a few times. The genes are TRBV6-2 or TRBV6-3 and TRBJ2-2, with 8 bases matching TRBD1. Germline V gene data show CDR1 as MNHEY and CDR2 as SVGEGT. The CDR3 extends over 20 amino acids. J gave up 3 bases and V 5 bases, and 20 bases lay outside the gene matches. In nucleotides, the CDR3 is TGTGCCAGCAGTGTACGCCGGGACAGGAATTTCTTATGGGACACCGGGGAGCTGTTTTTT. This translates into CASSVRRDRNFLWDTGELFF.

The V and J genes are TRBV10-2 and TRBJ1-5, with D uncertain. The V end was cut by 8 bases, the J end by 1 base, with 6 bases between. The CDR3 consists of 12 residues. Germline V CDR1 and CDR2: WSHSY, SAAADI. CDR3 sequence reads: CASSVSNQPQHF. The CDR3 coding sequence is TGCGCCAGCTCAGTAAGCAATCAGCCCCAGCATTTT.